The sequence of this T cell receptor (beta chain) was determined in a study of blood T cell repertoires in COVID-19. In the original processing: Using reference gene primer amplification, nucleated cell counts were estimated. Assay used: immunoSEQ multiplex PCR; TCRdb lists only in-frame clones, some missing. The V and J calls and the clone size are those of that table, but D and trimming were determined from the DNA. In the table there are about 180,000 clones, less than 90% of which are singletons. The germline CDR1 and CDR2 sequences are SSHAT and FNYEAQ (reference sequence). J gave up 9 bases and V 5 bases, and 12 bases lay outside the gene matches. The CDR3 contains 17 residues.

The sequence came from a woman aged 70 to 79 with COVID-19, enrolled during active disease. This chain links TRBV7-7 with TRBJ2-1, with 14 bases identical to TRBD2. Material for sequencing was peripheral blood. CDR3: CASSLQPGLAGDTEQFF. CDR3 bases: TGTGCCAGCAGCCTCCAGCCGGGACTAGCGGGAGACACTGAGCAGTTCTTC.